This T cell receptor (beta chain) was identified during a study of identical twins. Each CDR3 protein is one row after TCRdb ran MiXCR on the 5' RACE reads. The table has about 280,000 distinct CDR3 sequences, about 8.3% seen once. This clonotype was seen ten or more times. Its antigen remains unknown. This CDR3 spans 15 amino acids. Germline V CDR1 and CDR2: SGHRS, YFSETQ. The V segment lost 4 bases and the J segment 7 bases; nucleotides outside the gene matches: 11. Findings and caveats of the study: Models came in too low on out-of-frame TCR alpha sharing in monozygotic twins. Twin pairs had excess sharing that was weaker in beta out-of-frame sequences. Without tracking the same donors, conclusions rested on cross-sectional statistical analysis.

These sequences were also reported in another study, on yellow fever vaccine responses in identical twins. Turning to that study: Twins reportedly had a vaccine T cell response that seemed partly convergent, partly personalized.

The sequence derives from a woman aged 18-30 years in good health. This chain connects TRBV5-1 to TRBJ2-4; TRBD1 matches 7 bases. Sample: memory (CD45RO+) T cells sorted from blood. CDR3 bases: TGCGCCAGCAGCCAAACGGGTACAGGGGTGAACATTCAGTACTTC. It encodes CASSQTGTGVNIQYF.